This T cell receptor (beta chain) was documented in a study of pediatric ulcerative colitis. Study-wide points: All ulcerative colitis patients, but no controls, carried a couple of rectal clonotypes. Blood samples from a couple of patients yielded substantially fewer templates and were excluded from blood-rectal overlap analysis.

CDR1 is SGHTA and CDR2 is FQGTGA in the germline V gene. There are 12 residues in the CDR3. V lost 1 base to trimming and J lost 6 bases, with 5 bases between them. On this clone: Its antigen is unidentified.

Produced via immunoSEQ multiplex PCR; TCRdb's table is partial and in-frame only. The table shows around 64,000 clones, with 75% to 85% occurring only once. Sequencing was performed on blood. The chain couples TRBV7-3 to TRBJ2-3; no reliable D call. The TCR sequence derives from a boy younger than 18 with moderate ulcerative colitis. In DNA form, the CDR3 reads TGTGCCAGCAGCTTAAATTCCGATACGCAGTATTTT. It yields the protein CASSLNSDTQYF.